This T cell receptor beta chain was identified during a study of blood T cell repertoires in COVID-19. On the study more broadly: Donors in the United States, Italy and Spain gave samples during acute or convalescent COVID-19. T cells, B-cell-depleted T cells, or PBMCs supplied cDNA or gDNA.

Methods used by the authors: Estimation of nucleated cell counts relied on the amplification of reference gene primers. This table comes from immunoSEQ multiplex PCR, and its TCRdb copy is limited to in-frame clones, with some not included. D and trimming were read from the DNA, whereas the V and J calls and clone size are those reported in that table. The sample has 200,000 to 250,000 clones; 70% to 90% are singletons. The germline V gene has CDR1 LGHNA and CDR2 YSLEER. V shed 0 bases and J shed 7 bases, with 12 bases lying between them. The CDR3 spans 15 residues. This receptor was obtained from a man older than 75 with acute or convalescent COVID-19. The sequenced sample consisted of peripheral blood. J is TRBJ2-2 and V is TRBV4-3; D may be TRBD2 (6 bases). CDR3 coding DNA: TGCGCCAGCAGCCAAGACTGGGGGAGGTTCGGGGAGCTGTTTTTT. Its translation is CASSQDWGRFGELFF.